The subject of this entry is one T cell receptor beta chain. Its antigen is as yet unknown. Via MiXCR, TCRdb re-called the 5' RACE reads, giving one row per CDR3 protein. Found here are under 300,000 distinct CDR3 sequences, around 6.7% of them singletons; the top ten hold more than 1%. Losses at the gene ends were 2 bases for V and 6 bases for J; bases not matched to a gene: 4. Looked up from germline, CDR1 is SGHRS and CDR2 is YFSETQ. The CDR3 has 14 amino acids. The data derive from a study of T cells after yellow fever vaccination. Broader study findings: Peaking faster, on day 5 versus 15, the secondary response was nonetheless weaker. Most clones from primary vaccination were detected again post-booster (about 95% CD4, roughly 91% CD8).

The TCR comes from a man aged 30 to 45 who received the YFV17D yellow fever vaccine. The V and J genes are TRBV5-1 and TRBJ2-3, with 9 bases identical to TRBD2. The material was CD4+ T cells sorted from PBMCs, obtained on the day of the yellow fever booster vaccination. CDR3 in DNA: TGCGCCAGCAGCTTAGCGGGAGGACGGGATACGCAGTATTTT. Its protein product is CASSLAGGRDTQYF.